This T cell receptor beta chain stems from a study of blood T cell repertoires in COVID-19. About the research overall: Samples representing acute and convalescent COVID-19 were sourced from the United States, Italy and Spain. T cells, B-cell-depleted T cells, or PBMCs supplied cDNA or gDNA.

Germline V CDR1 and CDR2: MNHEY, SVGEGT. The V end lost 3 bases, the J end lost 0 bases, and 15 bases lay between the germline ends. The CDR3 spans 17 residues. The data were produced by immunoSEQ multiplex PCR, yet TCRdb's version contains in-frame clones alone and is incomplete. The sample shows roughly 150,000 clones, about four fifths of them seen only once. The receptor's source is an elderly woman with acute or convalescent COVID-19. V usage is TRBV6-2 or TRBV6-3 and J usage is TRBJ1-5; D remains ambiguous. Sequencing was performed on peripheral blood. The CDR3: CASSYTTPDHSNQPQHF. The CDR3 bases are TGTGCCAGCAGTTATACTACACCCGATCATAGCAATCAGCCCCAGCATTTT.